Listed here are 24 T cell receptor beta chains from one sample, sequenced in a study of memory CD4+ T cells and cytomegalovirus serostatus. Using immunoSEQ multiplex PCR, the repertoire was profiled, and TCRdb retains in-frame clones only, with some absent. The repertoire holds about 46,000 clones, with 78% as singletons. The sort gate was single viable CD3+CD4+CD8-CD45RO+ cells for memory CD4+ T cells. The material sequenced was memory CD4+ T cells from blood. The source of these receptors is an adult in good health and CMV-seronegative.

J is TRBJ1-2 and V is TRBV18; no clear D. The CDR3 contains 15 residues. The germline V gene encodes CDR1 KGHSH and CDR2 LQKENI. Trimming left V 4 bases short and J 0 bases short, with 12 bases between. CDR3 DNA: TGTGCCAGCTCACGGGCCTCCACCTCTAACTATGGCTACACCTTC. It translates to CASSRASTSNYGYTF. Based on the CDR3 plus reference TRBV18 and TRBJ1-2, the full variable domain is NAGVMQNPRHLVRRRGQEARLRCSPMKGHSHVYWYRQLPEEGLKFMVYLQKENIIDESGMPKERFSAEFPKEGPSILRIQQVVRGDSAAYFCASSRASTSNYGYTFGSGTRLTVV.

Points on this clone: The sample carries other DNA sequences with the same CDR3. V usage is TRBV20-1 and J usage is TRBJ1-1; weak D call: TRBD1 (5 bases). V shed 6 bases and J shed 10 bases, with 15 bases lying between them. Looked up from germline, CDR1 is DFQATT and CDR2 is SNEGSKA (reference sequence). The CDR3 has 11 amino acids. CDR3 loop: CSASRGTRAFF. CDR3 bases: TGCAGTGCCTCCCGGGGGACCAGAGCTTTCTTT.

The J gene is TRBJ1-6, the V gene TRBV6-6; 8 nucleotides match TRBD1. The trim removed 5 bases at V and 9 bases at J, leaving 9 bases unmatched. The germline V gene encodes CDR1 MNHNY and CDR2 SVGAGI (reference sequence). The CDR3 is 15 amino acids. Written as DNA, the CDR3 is TGTGCCAGCAGTCCACAGACAGGGGCAAGTTCACCCCTCCACTTT. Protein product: CASSPQTGASSPLHF.

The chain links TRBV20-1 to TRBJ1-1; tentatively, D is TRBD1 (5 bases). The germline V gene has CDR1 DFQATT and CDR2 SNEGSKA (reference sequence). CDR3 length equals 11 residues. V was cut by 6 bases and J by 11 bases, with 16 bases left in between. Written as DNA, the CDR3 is TGCAGTGCAGACGTAGGGACCCGGGCTTTCTTT. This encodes CSADVGTRAFF.

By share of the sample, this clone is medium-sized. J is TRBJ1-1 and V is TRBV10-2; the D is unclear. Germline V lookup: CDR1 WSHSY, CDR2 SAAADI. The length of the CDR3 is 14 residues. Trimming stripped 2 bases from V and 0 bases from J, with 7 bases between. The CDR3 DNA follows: TGCGCCAGCAGTGAGACACAAATGAACACTGAAGCTTTCTTT. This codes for CASSETQMNTEAFF.

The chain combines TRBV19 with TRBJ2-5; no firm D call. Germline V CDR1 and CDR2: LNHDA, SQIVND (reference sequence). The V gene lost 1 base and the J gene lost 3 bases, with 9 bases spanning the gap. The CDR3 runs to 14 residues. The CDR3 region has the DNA TGTGCCAGTAGTATAGTCGAGGACGAAGAGACCCAGTACTTC. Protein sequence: CASSIVEDEETQYF.

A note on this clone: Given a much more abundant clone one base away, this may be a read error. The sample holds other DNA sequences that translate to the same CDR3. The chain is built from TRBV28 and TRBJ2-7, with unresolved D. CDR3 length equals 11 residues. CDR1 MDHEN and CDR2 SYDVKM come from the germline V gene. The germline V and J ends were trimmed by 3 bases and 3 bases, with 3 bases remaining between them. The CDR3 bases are TGTGCCAGCAGTTTGGACTACGAGCAGTACTTC. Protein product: CASSLDYEQYF.

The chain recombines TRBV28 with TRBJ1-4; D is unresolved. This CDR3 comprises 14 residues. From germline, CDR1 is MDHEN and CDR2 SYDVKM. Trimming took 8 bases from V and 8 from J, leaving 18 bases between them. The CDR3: CASGLHGVEEKLFF. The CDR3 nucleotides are TGTGCCAGCGGCCTACACGGAGTTGAGGAAAAACTGTTTTTT.

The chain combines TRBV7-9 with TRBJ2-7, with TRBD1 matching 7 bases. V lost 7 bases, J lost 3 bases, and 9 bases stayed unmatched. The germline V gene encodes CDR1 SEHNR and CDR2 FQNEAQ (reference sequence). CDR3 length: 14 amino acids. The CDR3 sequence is CASTLGAGGYEQYF. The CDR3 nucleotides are TGTGCCAGCACCCTCGGGGCAGGGGGCTACGAGCAGTACTTC.

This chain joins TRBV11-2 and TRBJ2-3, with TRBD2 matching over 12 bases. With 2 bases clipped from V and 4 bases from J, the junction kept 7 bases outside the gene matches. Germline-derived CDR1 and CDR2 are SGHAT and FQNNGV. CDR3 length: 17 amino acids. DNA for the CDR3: TGTGCCAGCAGCTTACTCCTAGCGGGGGGGTCTGCAGATACGCAGTATTTT. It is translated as CASSLLLAGGSADTQYF.

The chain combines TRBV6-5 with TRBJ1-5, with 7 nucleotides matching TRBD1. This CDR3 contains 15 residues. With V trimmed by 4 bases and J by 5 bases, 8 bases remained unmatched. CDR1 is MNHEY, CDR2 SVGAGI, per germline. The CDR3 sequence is CASSSAGTDYQPQHF. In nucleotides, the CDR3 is TGTGCCAGCAGTTCCGCCGGGACAGACTATCAGCCCCAGCATTTT.

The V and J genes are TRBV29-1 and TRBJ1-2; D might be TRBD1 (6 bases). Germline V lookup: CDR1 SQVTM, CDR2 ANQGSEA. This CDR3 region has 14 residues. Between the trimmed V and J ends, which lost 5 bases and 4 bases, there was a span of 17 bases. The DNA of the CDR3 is TGCAGCGTTCAGTCGGGGGGCGCCGTCTATGGCTACACCTTC. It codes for CSVQSGGAVYGYTF.

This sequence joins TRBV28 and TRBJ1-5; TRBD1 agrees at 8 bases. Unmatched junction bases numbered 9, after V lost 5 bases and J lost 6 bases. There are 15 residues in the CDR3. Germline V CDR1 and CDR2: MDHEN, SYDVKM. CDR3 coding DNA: TGTGCCAGCAGTCCCACTTCAGGGGGCAGTCAGCCCCAGCATTTT. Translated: CASSPTSGGSQPQHF.

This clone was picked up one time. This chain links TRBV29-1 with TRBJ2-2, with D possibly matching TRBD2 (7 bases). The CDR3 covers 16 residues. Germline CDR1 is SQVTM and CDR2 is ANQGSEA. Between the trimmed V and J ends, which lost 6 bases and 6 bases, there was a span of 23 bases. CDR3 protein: CSVGRGGAQGSGELFF. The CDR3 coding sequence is TGCAGCGTCGGTAGGGGGGGCGCGCAGGGATCCGGGGAGCTGTTTTTT.

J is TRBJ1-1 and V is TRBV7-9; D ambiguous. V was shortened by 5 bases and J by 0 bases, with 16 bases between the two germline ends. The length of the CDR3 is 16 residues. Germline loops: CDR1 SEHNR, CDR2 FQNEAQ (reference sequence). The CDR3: CASSPARVRVNTEAFF. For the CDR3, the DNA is TGTGCCAGCAGCCCGGCTAGGGTACGGGTGAACACTGAAGCTTTCTTT.

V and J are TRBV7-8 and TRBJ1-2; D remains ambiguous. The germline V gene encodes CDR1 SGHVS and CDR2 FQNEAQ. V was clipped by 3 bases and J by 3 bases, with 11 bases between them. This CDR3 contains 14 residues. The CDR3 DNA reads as TGTGCCAGCAGCTTCGCACAGTTTGACTATGGCTACACCTTC. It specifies CASSFAQFDYGYTF.

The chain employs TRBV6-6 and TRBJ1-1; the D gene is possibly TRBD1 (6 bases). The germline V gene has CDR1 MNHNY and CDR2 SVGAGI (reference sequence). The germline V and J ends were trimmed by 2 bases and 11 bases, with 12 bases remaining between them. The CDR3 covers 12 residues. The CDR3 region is CASSYGGTPAFF. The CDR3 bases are TGTGCCAGCAGTTACGGGGGGACACCGGCTTTCTTT.

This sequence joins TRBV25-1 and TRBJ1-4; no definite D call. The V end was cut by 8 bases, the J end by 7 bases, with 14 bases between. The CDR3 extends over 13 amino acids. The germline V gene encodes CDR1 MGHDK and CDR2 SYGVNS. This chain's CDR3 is CASGRSGGEKLFF. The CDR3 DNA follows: TGTGCCAGCGGAAGGTCCGGCGGTGAAAAACTGTTTTTT.

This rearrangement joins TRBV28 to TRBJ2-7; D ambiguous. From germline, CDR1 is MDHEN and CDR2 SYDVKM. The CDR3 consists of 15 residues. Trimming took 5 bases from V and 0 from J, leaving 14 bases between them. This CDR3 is CASSPHGPSSYEQYF. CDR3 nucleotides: TGTGCCAGCAGTCCCCATGGGCCCAGCTCCTACGAGCAGTACTTC.

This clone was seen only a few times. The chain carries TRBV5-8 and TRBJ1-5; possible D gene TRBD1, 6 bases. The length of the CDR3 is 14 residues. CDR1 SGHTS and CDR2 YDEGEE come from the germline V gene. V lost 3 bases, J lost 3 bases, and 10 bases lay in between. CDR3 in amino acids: CASSSRGFNQPQHF. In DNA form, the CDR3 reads TGTGCCAGCAGCTCCAGGGGTTTCAATCAGCCCCAGCATTTT.

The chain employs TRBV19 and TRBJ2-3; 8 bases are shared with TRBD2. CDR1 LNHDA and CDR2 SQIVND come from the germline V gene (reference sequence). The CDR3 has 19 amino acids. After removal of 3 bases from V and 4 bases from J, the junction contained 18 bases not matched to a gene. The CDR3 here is CASSMKAGGQITVADTQYF. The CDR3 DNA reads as TGTGCCAGTAGTATGAAGGCGGGGGGCCAAATCACAGTAGCAGATACGCAGTATTTT.

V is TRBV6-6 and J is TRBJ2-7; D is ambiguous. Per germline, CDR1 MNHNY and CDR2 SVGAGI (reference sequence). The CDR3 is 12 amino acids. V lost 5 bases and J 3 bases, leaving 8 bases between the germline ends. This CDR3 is CASSGINYEQYF. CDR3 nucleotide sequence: TGTGCCAGCAGTGGGATCAACTACGAGCAGTACTTC.

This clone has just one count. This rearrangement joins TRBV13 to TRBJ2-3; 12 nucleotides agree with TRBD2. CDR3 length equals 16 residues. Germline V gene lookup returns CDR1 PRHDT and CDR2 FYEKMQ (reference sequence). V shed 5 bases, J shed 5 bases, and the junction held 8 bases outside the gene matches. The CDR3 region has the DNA TGTGCCAGCAGCATCAGGACTAGCGGGATGGGAGATACGCAGTATTTT. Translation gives CASSIRTSGMGDTQYF.

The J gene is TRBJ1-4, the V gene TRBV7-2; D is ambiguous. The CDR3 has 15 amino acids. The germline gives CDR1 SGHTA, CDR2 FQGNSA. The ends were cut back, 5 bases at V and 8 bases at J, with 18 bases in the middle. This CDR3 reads CASSPRPVPGEKLFF. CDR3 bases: TGTGCCAGCAGCCCCCGCCCAGTGCCCGGCGAAAAACTGTTTTTT.